This T cell receptor beta chain was identified during a study of T cells in Graves' hyperthyroidism and ophthalmopathy. Study-wide findings and caveats: Most clonotypes expanded in thyroid above 0.001 were likewise present in blood.

This CDR3 contains 13 residues. The germline V gene encodes CDR1 MGHRA and CDR2 YSYEKL. Trimming stripped 0 bases from V and 8 bases from J, with 10 bases between. The CDR3 regions of TCR beta were amplified from RNA transcripts. The TCR CDR3 first-round RT-PCR relied on the HTBI primer set. One entry per CDR3 protein results from TCRdb running MiXCR on the multiplex PCR reads. The sample lists under 450,000 distinct CDR3 sequences; roughly a sixth were seen once. The sample holds one count of this clonotype. Its antigen is still unknown. The hyperthyroidism was newly diagnosed and had lasted under 2 months; the patients were aged 18 to 65. Uncontrolled infections, other autoimmune diseases, pregnancy or lactation led to exclusion of patients.

J is TRBJ1-2 and V is TRBV4-1; D call uncertain. The receptor's source is a woman aged 30 to 39 with Graves' hyperthyroidism that later progressed to Graves' ophthalmopathy. What was sequenced was blood. CDR3: CASSQDSRSGYTF. CDR3 coding DNA: TGCGCCAGCAGCCAAGATAGCAGGAGCGGCTACACCTTC.